Each of the 29 T cell receptor beta chains below was sequenced from the same sample in a study of CD8+CD57+ T cells in acquired aplastic anemia. TCR beta VDJ and CDR3 were profiled, and genomic DNA was the template. Each CDR3 protein gets one entry after TCRdb re-called the reads with MiXCR. The table shows tens of thousands of distinct CDR3 sequences, with roughly three fifths occurring only once. It was patients with CD8+CD57+ cell expansion by flow cytometry who were chosen for sequencing. Sequenced input: sorted CD4+, CD8+, or CD8+CD57+ T cells (not recorded which) from PBMCs. The receptor source for this set is a human donor with aplastic anemia.

The chain has TRBV24-1 and TRBJ2-1; D might be TRBD1 (5 bases). The germline gives CDR1 KGHDR, CDR2 SFDVKD. The CDR3 runs 13 residues. V gave up 5 bases and J gave up 15 bases, with 19 bases separating them. This CDR3 is CATSVQAWVSPFF. The CDR3 DNA sequence: TGTGCCACCAGTGTACAGGCCTGGGTTAGTCCGTTCTTC.

This clonotype was seen just once. The gene calls are TRBV7-8 and TRBJ2-5, with D uncertain. Deletions cut 3 bases from V and 4 bases from J, with 9 bases between. CDR1 SGHVS and CDR2 FQNEAQ come from the germline V gene. This CDR3 is built from 13 residues. The CDR3: CASSFGLTETQYF. CDR3 in DNA: TGTGCCAGCAGCTTCGGCCTTACAGAGACCCAGTACTTC.

The chain employs TRBV7-8 and TRBJ2-7; maybe TRBD1 (6 bases). The CDR3 loop spans 13 amino acids. Germline V gene data show CDR1 as SGHVS and CDR2 as FQNEAQ. V shed 5 bases and J shed 5 bases, with 13 bases lying between them. The CDR3 loop reads CASSNGQFDEQYF. CDR3 coding DNA: TGTGCCAGCAGCAACGGACAGTTCGACGAGCAGTACTTC.

The V call is TRBV25-1, the J call TRBJ1-1; D unclear. The CDR3 contains 13 residues. Germline CDR1 and CDR2: MGHDK and SYGVNS. Trimming shortened V by 4 bases and J by 3 bases, and 9 bases separated the two germline ends. CDR3 DNA sequence: TGTGCCAGCAGTGGACGAGCGGACACTGAAGCTTTCTTT. This codes for CASSGRADTEAFF.

The gene calls are TRBV5-6 and TRBJ1-5; D is undetermined. With 4 bases removed from V and 0 bases from J, the gap between germline ends came to 14 bases. The CDR3 has 16 residues. CDR1 and CDR2 from the germline V gene are SGHDT and YYEEEE. The CDR3: CASSQTTQYSNQPQHF. In nucleotides, the CDR3 is TGTGCCAGCAGCCAGACCACGCAGTATAGCAATCAGCCCCAGCATTTT.

V gene TRBV7-9 combines with J gene TRBJ1-1; 7 positions agree with TRBD1. The V gene end was trimmed by 6 bases and the J gene end by 4 bases; junction bases not matched to a gene: 5. The CDR3 contains 13 residues. CDR1 and CDR2 from the germline V gene are SEHNR and FQNEAQ (reference sequence). The CDR3 DNA reads TGTGCCAGCAGTTCCCAGGGGGTCACTGAAGCTTTCTTT. Residues: CASSSQGVTEAFF.

Comments on this clonotype: The CDR3 ends on some other residue instead of the conserved phenylalanine or tryptophan, so this is likely a read error. The genes are TRBV27 and TRBJ1-1; TRBD1 matches 8 bases. This CDR3 region has 13 residues. CDR1 is MNHEY, CDR2 SMNVEV, per germline (reference sequence). The V gene end was trimmed by 5 bases and the J gene end by 4 bases; junction bases not matched to a gene: 3. This CDR3 reads CASSLGTGTEAFL. The CDR3 DNA reads TGTGCCAGCAGTCTCGGGACAGGCACTGAAGCTTTCCTT.

The chain carries TRBV24-1 and TRBJ2-7; D may be TRBD2 (5 bases). The germline V gene has CDR1 KGHDR and CDR2 SFDVKD. The CDR3 contains 13 residues. V lost 8 bases and J 3 bases, leaving 13 bases between the germline ends. The CDR3 sequence: CATTREGVYEQYF. CDR3 in DNA: TGTGCCACCACACGTGAGGGTGTCTACGAGCAGTACTTC.

In this sample, this clonotype turned up many times. V is TRBV6-1 and J is TRBJ1-2; D is unclear. V lost 6 bases and J 4 bases, leaving 12 bases between the germline ends. The CDR3 spans 13 residues. Germline V gives CDR1 MNHNS, CDR2 SASEGT. The CDR3 loop is CASRLMDGYGYTF. In nucleotides, the CDR3 is TGTGCCAGCAGGCTTATGGACGGCTATGGCTACACCTTC.

CDR3 loop: CSVDAGPISGNTIYF. As DNA, the CDR3 is TGCAGCGTTGACGCAGGGCCAATCTCTGGAAACACCATATATTTT. The chain has TRBV29-1 and TRBJ1-3; D possibly corresponds to TRBD1 (5 bases). The CDR3 length is 15 residues. Germline CDR1 is SQVTM and CDR2 is ANQGSEA. V was cut by 3 bases and J by 0 bases, with 12 bases left in between.

The genes are TRBV15 and TRBJ1-4; D is unclear. V was cut by 0 bases and J by 8 bases, with 16 bases left in between. Germline V lookup: CDR1 LNHNV, CDR2 YYDKDF (reference sequence). This CDR3 has 16 amino acids. Here the CDR3 reads CATSRDPRGGGEKLFF. In nucleotides, the CDR3 is TGTGCCACCAGCAGAGATCCCCGAGGAGGAGGCGAAAAACTGTTTTTT.

The V call is TRBV25-1, the J call TRBJ1-2; D possibly corresponds to TRBD1 (6 bases). The germline V gene encodes CDR1 MGHDK and CDR2 SYGVNS. Trimming stripped 6 bases from V and 4 bases from J, with 9 bases between. The CDR3 sequence is 12 residues long. The CDR3 sequence is CASRQGAYGYTF. The CDR3 region has the DNA TGTGCCAGCAGACAGGGAGCCTATGGCTACACCTTC.

The chain employs TRBV25-1 and TRBJ2-5, with D perhaps matching TRBD1 or TRBD2 (6 bases each). This CDR3 comprises 15 residues. CDR1 is MGHDK, CDR2 SYGVNS, per germline. V lost 1 base, J lost 3 bases, and 12 bases lay in between. The DNA of the CDR3 is TGTGCCAGCAGTGAATGGGGGGCAGGGAAAGAGACCCAGTACTTC. It is translated as CASSEWGAGKETQYF.

This clonotype was observed a handful of times. This chain joins TRBV15 and TRBJ2-5; TRBD2 aligns across 7 bases. The CDR3 covers 16 residues. V shed 7 bases, J shed 4 bases, and the junction held 15 bases outside the gene matches. Germline lookup yields CDR1 LNHNV and CDR2 YYDKDF (reference sequence). CDR3 sequence (DNA): TGTGCCACCACTACCACCAGCAGAGTAGCGGGAGAGACCCAGTACTTC. It translates to CATTTTSRVAGETQYF.

The V and J genes are TRBV11-1 and TRBJ2-1, with D perhaps given as TRBD1 or TRBD2 (5 bases each). The CDR3 extends over 17 amino acids. With 2 bases removed from V and 2 bases from J, the gap between germline ends came to 16 bases. Germline V gene data show CDR1 as SGHAT and CDR2 as FQDESV (reference sequence). The CDR3 bases are TGTGCCAGCAGCTTAATGGGGCTGATGGGGGCCTACAATGAGCAGTTCTTC. Translating it yields CASSLMGLMGAYNEQFF.

The sample holds many counts of this clonotype. The genes are TRBV5-1 and TRBJ2-5, with 7 bases that match TRBD1. The trim removed 3 bases at V and 5 bases at J, leaving 10 bases unmatched. The CDR3 covers 15 residues. The germline V gene encodes CDR1 SGHRS and CDR2 YFSETQ. The CDR3 DNA reads TGCGCCAGCAGCTACATGACAGGGCAAGGGGAGACCCAGTACTTC. It encodes CASSYMTGQGETQYF. Full variable domain (remainder filled in from reference TRBV5-1 and TRBJ2-5): KAGVTQTPRYLIKTRGQQVTLSCSPISGHRSVSWYQQTPGQGLQFLFEYFSETQRNKGNFPGRFSGRQFSNSRSEMNVSTLELGDSALYLCASSYMTGQGETQYFGPGTRLLVL.

The DNA for the CDR3 is TGTGCCAGCAGTGACCTAAATCAGGCCTATGGCTACACCTTC. This codes for CASSDLNQAYGYTF. V gene TRBV6-4 combines with J gene TRBJ1-2; no definite D call. The CDR3 is 14 amino acids. Deletions cut 2 bases from V and 4 bases from J, with 11 bases between. CDR1 and CDR2 from the germline V gene are MRHNA and SNTAGT.

This clonotype came up many times. This sequence joins TRBV7-3 and TRBJ2-1, with D perhaps TRBD1 (5 bases). The CDR3 runs to 14 residues. CDR1 is SGHTA and CDR2 is FQGTGA in the germline V gene. The germline V and J ends were trimmed by 5 bases and 6 bases, with 14 bases remaining between them. The CDR3 loop is CASSADSSTNEQFF. The CDR3 nucleotides are TGTGCCAGCAGCGCAGACAGCTCTACCAATGAGCAGTTCTTC.

This clonotype came up many times. V usage is TRBV20-1 and J usage is TRBJ2-5; possibly TRBD1 for D (6 bases). Germline CDR1 and CDR2: DFQATT and SNEGSKA (reference sequence). The CDR3 spans 11 residues. V lost 1 base, J lost 7 bases, and 7 bases lay in between. In DNA, the CDR3 is TGCAGTGCTAGAGTCAGGGGGACCCAGTACTTC. Translation: CSARVRGTQYF.

The J gene is TRBJ2-7, the V gene TRBV25-1; D tentatively reads TRBD1 or TRBD2 (5 bases each). Trimming pared 4 bases from V and 5 bases from J, leaving 21 bases between. The V gene's germline CDR1 is MGHDK and CDR2 SYGVNS. The CDR3 is 16 amino acids. This CDR3 is CASSVDRLLARDEQYF. The CDR3 DNA follows: TGTGCCAGCAGTGTCGACAGACTATTGGCAAGGGACGAGCAGTACTTC.

This clonotype turned up a few times. The junction departs from the called germline gene at one end, perhaps through a read error. CDR3 DNA: TGTGCTAGCAGCTTACAATGGAACACTGAAGCTTTCTTT. As protein: CASSLQWNTEAFF. This sequence joins TRBV7-7 and TRBJ1-1; D is ambiguous. CDR3 size: 13 residues. Germline CDR1 is SSHAT and CDR2 is FNYEAQ (reference sequence).

The chain employs TRBV15 and TRBJ2-3; 11 bases match TRBD2. CDR3 length: 17 amino acids. With V trimmed by 0 bases and J by 0 bases, 2 bases remained unmatched. Germline V CDR1 and CDR2: LNHNV, YYDKDF (reference sequence). CDR3 DNA: TGTGCCACCAGCAGAGATAGCGGGGGGGCTAGCACAGATACGCAGTATTTT. This sequence encodes CATSRDSGGASTDTQYF.

The chain combines TRBV5-1 with TRBJ2-7; a possible D gene is TRBD1 (6 bases). Germline values: CDR1 SGHRS, CDR2 YFSETQ. This CDR3 region has 15 residues. The germline V and J ends were trimmed by 2 bases and 6 bases, with 18 bases remaining between them. DNA for the CDR3: TGCGCCAGCAGCTTAACAGGGACGCTATCAAGCGAGCAGTACTTC. Translation: CASSLTGTLSSEQYF.

In its sample, this clonotype was seen a few times. The chain combines TRBV7-6 with TRBJ2-7; D is possibly TRBD1 (6 bases). The CDR3 consists of 12 residues. Germline CDR1 reads SGHVS; CDR2 reads FNYEAQ. Trimming left V 1 base short and J 6 bases short, with 7 bases between. CDR3 nucleotide sequence: TGTGCCAGCAGCTTAGTGGGGGCCGAGCAGTACTTC. Its protein product is CASSLVGAEQYF.

The rearrangement joins TRBV6-1 to TRBJ1-2; 7 bases are shared with TRBD1. This CDR3 is built from 16 residues. Germline V gene sequence: CDR1 MNHNS, CDR2 SASEGT. The V gene end was trimmed by 4 bases and the J gene end by 6 bases; junction bases not matched to a gene: 14. In DNA, the CDR3 is TGTGCCAGCAGTGGGGGACAGTTTCCCGTTTGGCATGGCTACACCTTC. It is translated as CASSGGQFPVWHGYTF.

The V call is TRBV29-1, the J call TRBJ2-7; D is perhaps TRBD2 (5 bases). This CDR3 has 14 amino acids. Germline lookup yields CDR1 SQVTM and CDR2 ANQGSEA. V gave up 0 bases and J gave up 3 bases, with 12 bases separating them. The CDR3: CSVEDRWGDYEQYF. In DNA form, the CDR3 reads TGCAGCGTTGAAGATCGTTGGGGAGACTACGAGCAGTACTTC.

The V and J genes are TRBV7-8 and TRBJ2-7; TRBD1 might be the D (5 bases). The germline V gene has CDR1 SGHVS and CDR2 FQNEAQ. The V end was cut by 1 base, the J end by 3 bases, with 7 bases between. The CDR3 has 13 residues. CDR3 nucleotides: TGTGCCAGCAGCTTAGTAAGGGGCTACGAGCAGTACTTC. Protein sequence: CASSLVRGYEQYF.

This clonotype showed up just a few times. With a much larger clone just one base away, this may be a read error. The rearrangement links TRBV2 to TRBJ1-5; the D gene is possibly TRBD1 (6 bases). The CDR3 has 17 residues. Germline V gives CDR1 SNHLY, CDR2 FYNNEI. This CDR3 is CASAQRGGILSSQPQHF. CDR3 sequence (DNA): TGTGCCAGCGCTCAACGAGGGGGGATTTTAAGCAGTCAGCCCCAGCATTTT.

This clonotype was seen only once. The conserved final phenylalanine or tryptophan is absent from the CDR3, which likely points to a read error. The chain links TRBV2 to TRBJ2-3, with no clear D. Germline values: CDR1 SNHLY, CDR2 FYNNEI. Between the trimmed V and J ends, which lost 8 bases and 0 bases, there was a span of 3 bases. The CDR3 is made up of 11 amino acids. CDR3: CASGSTDTQYL. The CDR3 region has the DNA TGTGCCAGCGGTAGCACAGATACGCAGTATTTA.